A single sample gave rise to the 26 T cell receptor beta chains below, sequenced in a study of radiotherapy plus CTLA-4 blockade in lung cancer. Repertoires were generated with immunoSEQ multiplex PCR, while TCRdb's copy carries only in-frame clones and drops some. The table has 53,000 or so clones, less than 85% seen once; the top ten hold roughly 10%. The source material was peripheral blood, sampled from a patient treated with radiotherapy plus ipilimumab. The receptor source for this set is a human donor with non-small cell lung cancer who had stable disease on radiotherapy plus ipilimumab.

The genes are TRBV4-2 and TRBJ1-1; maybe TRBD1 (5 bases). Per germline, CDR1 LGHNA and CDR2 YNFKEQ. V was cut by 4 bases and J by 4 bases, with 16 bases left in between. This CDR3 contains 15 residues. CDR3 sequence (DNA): TGTGCCAGCAGCCCTCCGAGGGGAGGGGCCACTGAAGCTTTCTTT. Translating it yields CASSPPRGGATEAFF.

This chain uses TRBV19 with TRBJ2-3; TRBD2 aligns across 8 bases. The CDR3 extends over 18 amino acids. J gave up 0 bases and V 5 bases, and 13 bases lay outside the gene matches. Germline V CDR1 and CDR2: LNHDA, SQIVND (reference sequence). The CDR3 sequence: CASSPRTSSYTSTDTQYF. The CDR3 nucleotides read TGTGCCAGTAGTCCCCGGACTAGCTCATACACTAGCACAGATACGCAGTATTTT. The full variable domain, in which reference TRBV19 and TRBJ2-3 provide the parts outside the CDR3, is DGGITQSPKYLFRKEGQNVTLSCEQNLNHDAMYWYRQDPGQGLRLIYYSQIVNDFQKGDIAEGYSVSREKKESFPLTVTSAQKNPTAFYLCASSPRTSSYTSTDTQYFGPGTRLTVL.

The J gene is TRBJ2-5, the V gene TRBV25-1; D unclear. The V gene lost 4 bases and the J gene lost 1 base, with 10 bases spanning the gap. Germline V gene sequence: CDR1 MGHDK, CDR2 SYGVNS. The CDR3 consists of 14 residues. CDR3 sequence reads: CASSGRRSQETQYF. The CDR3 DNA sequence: TGTGCCAGCAGTGGTAGACGGTCCCAAGAGACCCAGTACTTC.

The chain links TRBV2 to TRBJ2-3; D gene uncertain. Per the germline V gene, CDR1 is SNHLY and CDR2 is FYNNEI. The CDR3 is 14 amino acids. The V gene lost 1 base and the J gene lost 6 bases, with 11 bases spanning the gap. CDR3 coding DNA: TGTGCCAGCAGTGAAGGAGTTTCGCCCGATACGCAGTATTTT. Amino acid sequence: CASSEGVSPDTQYF.

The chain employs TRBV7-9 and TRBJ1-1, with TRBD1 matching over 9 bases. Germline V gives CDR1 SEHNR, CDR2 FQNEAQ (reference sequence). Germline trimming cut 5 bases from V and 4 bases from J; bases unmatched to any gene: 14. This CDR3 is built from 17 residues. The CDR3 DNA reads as TGTGCCAGCAGCCCACCCCCTCGTGACAGGGGGGGCACTGAAGCTTTCTTT. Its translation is CASSPPPRDRGGTEAFF.

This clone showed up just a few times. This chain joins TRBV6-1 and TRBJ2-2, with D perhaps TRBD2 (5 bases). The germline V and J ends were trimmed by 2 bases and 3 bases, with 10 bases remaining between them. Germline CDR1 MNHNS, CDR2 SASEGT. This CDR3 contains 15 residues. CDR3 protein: CASSEKGVDTGELFF. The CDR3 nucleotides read TGTGCCAGCAGTGAAAAGGGAGTGGACACCGGGGAGCTGTTTTTT.

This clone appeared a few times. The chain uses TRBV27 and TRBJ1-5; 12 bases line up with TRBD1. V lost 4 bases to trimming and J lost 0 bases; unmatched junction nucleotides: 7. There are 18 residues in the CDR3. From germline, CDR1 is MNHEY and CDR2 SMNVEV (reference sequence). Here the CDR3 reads CASSSSGTGGYSNQPQHF. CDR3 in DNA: TGTGCCAGCAGTTCGAGCGGGACAGGGGGCTATAGCAATCAGCCCCAGCATTTT.

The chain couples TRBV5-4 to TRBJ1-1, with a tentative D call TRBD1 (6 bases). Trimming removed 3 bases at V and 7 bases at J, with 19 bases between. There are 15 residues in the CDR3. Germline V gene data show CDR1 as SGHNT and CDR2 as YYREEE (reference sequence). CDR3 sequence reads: CASSSGGHQLGEAFF. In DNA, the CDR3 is TGTGCCAGCAGCTCGGGGGGACACCAGCTGGGTGAAGCTTTCTTT.

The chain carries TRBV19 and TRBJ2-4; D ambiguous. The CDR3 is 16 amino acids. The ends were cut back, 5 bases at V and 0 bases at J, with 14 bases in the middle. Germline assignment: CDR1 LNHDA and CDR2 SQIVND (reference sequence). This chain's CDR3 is CASSPDLRVAKNIQYF. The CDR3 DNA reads TGTGCCAGTAGTCCCGACCTACGAGTAGCCAAAAACATTCAGTACTTC.

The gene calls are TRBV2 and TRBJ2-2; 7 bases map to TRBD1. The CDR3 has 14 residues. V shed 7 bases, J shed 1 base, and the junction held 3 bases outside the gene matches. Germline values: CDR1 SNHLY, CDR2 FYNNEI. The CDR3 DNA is TGTGCCAGCATAGGGACAGAGAACACCGGGGAGCTGTTTTTT. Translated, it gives CASIGTENTGELFF.

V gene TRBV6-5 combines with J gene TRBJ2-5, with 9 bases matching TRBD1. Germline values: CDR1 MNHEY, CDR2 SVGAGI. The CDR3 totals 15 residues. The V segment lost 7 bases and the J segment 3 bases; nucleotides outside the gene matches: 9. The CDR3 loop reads CASNPRTGAKETQYF. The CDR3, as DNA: TGTGCCAGCAACCCCAGGACAGGGGCGAAAGAGACCCAGTACTTC.

This CDR3 is CASSLGSETGGKGYTF. CDR3 nucleotide sequence: TGTGCCAGCAGCTTAGGGAGTGAGACAGGGGGCAAAGGCTACACCTTC. V and J are TRBV7-2 and TRBJ1-2, with 10 nucleotides matching TRBD1. Germline CDR1 and CDR2: SGHTA and FQGNSA. With 1 base clipped from V and 8 bases from J, the junction kept 10 bases outside the gene matches. This CDR3 spans 16 amino acids.

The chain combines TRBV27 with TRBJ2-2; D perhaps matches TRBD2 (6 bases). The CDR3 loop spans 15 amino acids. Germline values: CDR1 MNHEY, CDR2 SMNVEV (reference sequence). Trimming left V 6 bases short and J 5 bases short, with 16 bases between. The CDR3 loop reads CASRPTGEATGELFF. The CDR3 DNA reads TGTGCCAGCAGACCCACGGGGGAGGCAACCGGGGAGCTGTTTTTT.

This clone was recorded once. This CDR3 is CASSLVQGAITDTQYF. The CDR3 bases are TGCGCCAGCAGCTTGGTCCAGGGGGCAATCACAGATACGCAGTATTTT. The chain combines TRBV5-1 with TRBJ2-3; 8 bases line up with TRBD1. CDR1 is SGHRS and CDR2 is YFSETQ in the germline V gene. V gave up 0 bases and J gave up 2 bases; unmatched junction bases: 5. The CDR3 contains 16 residues.

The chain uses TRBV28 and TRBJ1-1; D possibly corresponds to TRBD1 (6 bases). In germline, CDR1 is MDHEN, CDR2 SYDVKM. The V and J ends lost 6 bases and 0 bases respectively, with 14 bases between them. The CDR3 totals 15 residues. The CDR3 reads CASRFQDRLNTEAFF. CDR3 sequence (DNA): TGTGCCAGCAGGTTCCAGGACAGATTGAACACTGAAGCTTTCTTT.

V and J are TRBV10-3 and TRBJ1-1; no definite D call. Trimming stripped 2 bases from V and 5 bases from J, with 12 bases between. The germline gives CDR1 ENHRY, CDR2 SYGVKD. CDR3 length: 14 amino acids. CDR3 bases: TGTGCCATCAGTGAGGGACTCCTTTTTACTGAAGCTTTCTTT. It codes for CAISEGLLFTEAFF.

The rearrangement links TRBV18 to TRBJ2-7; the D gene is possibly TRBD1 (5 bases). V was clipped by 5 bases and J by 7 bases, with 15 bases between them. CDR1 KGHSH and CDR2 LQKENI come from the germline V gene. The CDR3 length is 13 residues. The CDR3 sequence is CASSIGVGDEQYV. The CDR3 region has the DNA TGTGCCAGCTCAATCGGTGTAGGGGATGAGCAGTACGTC.

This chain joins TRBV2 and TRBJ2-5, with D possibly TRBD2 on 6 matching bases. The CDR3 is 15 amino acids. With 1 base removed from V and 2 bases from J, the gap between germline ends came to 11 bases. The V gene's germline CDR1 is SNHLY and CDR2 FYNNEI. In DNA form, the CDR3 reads TGTGCCAGCAGTGAAGGGGCCGGGACTCAAGAGACCCAGTACTTC. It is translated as CASSEGAGTQETQYF.

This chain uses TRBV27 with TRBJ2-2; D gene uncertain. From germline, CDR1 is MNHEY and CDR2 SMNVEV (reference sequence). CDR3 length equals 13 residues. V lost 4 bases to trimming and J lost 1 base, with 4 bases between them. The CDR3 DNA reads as TGTGCCAGCAGTTGGAGGAACACCGGGGAGCTGTTTTTT. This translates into CASSWRNTGELFF.

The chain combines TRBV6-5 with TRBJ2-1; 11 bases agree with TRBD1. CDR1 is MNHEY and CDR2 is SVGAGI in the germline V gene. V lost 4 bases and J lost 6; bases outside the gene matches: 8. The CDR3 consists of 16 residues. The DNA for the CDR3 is TGTGCCAGCAGTTCCCAAACCGGGACAGGGGGCAATGAGCAGTTCTTC. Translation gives CASSSQTGTGGNEQFF.

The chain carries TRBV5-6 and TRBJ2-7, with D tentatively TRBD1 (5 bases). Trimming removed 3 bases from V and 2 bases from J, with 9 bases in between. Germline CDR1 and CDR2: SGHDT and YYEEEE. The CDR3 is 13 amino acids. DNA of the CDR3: TGTGCCAGCAGCTCACAGGACACCTACGAGCAGTACGTC. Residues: CASSSQDTYEQYV.

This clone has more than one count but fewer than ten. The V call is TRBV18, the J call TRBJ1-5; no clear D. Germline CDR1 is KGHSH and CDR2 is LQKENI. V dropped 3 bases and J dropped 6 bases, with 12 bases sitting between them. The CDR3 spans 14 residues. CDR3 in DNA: TGTGCCAGCTCACCGGGGAGGGAGGGTCAGCCCCAGCATTTT. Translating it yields CASSPGREGQPQHF.

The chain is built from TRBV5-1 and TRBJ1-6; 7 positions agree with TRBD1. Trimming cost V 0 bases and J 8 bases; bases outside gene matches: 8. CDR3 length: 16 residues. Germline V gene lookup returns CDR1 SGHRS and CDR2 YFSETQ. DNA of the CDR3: TGCGCCAGCAGCTTGGCCCTCAGGGGGGGCGATTCACCCCTCCACTTT. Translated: CASSLALRGGDSPLHF. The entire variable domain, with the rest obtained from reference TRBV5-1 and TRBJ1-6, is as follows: KAGVTQTPRYLIKTRGQQVTLSCSPISGHRSVSWYQQTPGQGLQFLFEYFSETQRNKGNFPGRFSGRQFSNSRSEMNVSTLELGDSALYLCASSLALRGGDSPLHFGNGTRLTVT.

The CDR3 DNA reads as TGTGCCAGTAGTATTTTGGCACAGGGAGAGGATGGCTACACCTTC. This codes for CASSILAQGEDGYTF. This sequence joins TRBV19 and TRBJ1-2; weak D call: TRBD1 (6 bases). Germline CDR1 LNHDA, CDR2 SQIVND (reference sequence). The V and J ends lost 3 bases and 6 bases respectively, with 17 bases between them. The CDR3 has 15 residues.

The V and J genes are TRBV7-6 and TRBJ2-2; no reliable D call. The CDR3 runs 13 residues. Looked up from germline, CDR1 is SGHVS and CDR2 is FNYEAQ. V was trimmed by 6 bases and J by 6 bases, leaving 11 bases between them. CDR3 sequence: CASSPSEAGELFF. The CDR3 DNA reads TGTGCCAGCAGTCCGAGTGAAGCCGGGGAGCTGTTTTTT.

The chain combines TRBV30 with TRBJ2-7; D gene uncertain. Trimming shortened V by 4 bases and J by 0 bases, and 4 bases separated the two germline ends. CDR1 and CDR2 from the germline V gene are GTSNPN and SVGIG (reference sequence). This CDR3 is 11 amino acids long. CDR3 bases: TGTGCCTGGACAAACTCCTACGAGCAGTACTTC. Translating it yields CAWTNSYEQYF.